This entry concerns a single T cell receptor beta chain. Its antigen remains unidentified. Germline-derived CDR1 and CDR2 are SQVTM and ANQGSEA. V lost 7 bases to trimming and J lost 4 bases, with 16 bases between them. The CDR3 consists of 13 residues. There were likely unrecorded immune exposures, though donors were nominally healthy when sampled. These data are taken from a study of cytomegalovirus exposure and HLA in healthy donors. The study ran its PCR with 60 Vbeta and 13 Jbeta primers. TCRdb's copy holds only in-frame clones and misses some; the assay was immunoSEQ multiplex PCR. This sample has tens of thousands of clones, with about 84% found just once. Study-level points and caveats: A later analysis found common viral pathogens apparently linked to several of the most significant clusters. In a later analysis, TCR beta V- and J-gene trimming was associated with a missense DCLRE1C variant.

The chain is built from TRBV29-1 and TRBJ1-1; D not resolved. The clonotype originates from a man younger than 30 in good health and CMV-seropositive. Sequences were obtained from PBMCs. CDR3 nucleotide sequence: TGCAGCGCCAAGACGGAGGGTGGCACTGAAGCTTTCTTT. This translates into CSAKTEGGTEAFF.